The 29 T cell receptor beta chains below come from one sample, sequenced in a study of blood T cell repertoires in COVID-19. Method: immunoSEQ multiplex PCR; TCRdb's copy keeps in-frame clones and lacks some. The sample has around 100,000 clones, roughly 81% seen once. The specimen was peripheral blood. The receptors originated from a man between 35 and 55 years old with acute or convalescent COVID-19.

J is TRBJ2-2 and V is TRBV5-1; 8 bases match TRBD2. Germline V gene lookup returns CDR1 SGHRS and CDR2 YFSETQ. V dropped 1 base and J dropped 3; count of bases not matched to a gene: 14. The CDR3 runs 19 residues. CDR3 loop: CASSLIIPAGAPDTGELFF. In nucleotides, the CDR3 is TGCGCCAGCAGCTTGATTATACCAGCGGGGGCCCCGGACACCGGGGAGCTGTTTTTT.

The CDR3 region is CASTGQGDTGELFF. The CDR3 coding sequence is TGTGCCAGCACCGGACAGGGGGACACCGGGGAGCTGTTTTTT. This sequence joins TRBV6-5 and TRBJ2-2, with TRBD1 matching 10 bases. The CDR3 is 14 residues long. Germline loops: CDR1 MNHEY, CDR2 SVGAGI. V shed 7 bases, J shed 3 bases, and the junction held 2 bases outside the gene matches.

The chain links TRBV24-1 to TRBJ2-7; TRBD1 might be the D (6 bases). Germline CDR1 KGHDR, CDR2 SFDVKD. This CDR3 spans 17 amino acids. V was trimmed by 2 bases and J by 2 bases, leaving 18 bases between them. In DNA, the CDR3 is TGTGCCACCAGTGATTCCTCCACAAAAGACAGGACCTACGAGCAGTACTTC. It translates to CATSDSSTKDRTYEQYF.

The rearrangement joins TRBV2 to TRBJ1-4; 7 bases fit TRBD1. Germline V CDR1 and CDR2: SNHLY, FYNNEI. V lost 8 bases, J lost 4 bases, and 7 bases stayed unmatched. This CDR3 is 14 amino acids long. The DNA of the CDR3 is TGTGCCAGCGGATCGGACAGGTTTAATGAAAAACTGTTTTTT. Translated: CASGSDRFNEKLFF.

The chain joins TRBV21-1 to TRBJ2-3; the table's D call of TRBD1 was not tested on the DNA. TRBV21-1 is a listed pseudogene. The CDR3 covers 16 residues. The CDR3 spells CASLGATGKITDTQYF. As DNA, the CDR3 is TGTGCCAGCCTCGGAGCGACAGGGAAGATCACAGATACGCAGTATTTT.

The gene calls are TRBV4-3 and TRBJ2-3, with 9 bases aligning to TRBD2. V shed 0 bases and J 5 bases; nucleotides not matched to a gene: 6. Germline assignment: CDR1 LGHNA and CDR2 YSLEER. The CDR3 covers 16 residues. The DNA of the CDR3 is TGCGCCAGCAGCCAAGATCGCGGGGGGGCCCAAGATACGCAGTATTTT. As protein: CASSQDRGGAQDTQYF.

CDR3 residues: CASSAEGGQGGQPQHF. Written as DNA, the CDR3 is TGTGCCAGCAGCGCGGAAGGCGGACAGGGTGGTCAGCCCCAGCATTTT. The J gene is TRBJ1-5, the V gene TRBV5-6; TRBD1 agrees at 8 bases. The CDR3 is 16 residues long. V lost 4 bases to trimming and J lost 6 bases; unmatched junction nucleotides: 12. From germline, CDR1 is SGHDT and CDR2 YYEEEE.

The V call is TRBV2, the J call TRBJ1-1, with 7 bases matching TRBD1. Germline V gene lookup returns CDR1 SNHLY and CDR2 FYNNEI. This CDR3 comprises 13 residues. V trimming: 3 bases; J trimming: 11 bases; junction bases outside the gene matches: 9. The CDR3, as DNA: TGTGCCAGCAGTGATAAGGGGGCGAGGTATGCTTTCTTT. It yields the protein CASSDKGARYAFF.

The chain links TRBV19 to TRBJ1-1; D is unresolved. The CDR3 contains 17 residues. Deletions cut 3 bases from V and 6 bases from J, with 23 bases between. Per the germline V gene, CDR1 is LNHDA and CDR2 is SQIVND (reference sequence). The CDR3 DNA follows: TGTGCCAGTAGTATCCGTGGGCAGCCCTCCGGACTAGCTGAAGCTTTCTTT. This sequence encodes CASSIRGQPSGLAEAFF.

Here the CDR3 reads CASSLVSGGSNQPQHF. CDR3 nucleotide sequence: TGTGCCAGCAGTTTAGTTTCCGGGGGAAGCAATCAGCCCCAGCATTTT. The chain is built from TRBV27 and TRBJ1-5; the D gene is possibly TRBD1 (5 bases). There are 16 residues in the CDR3. The V end was cut by 2 bases, the J end by 1 base, with 12 bases between. The germline V gene has CDR1 MNHEY and CDR2 SMNVEV (reference sequence).

The chain is built from TRBV28 and TRBJ1-5, with D perhaps matching TRBD1 (5 bases). The germline CDR1 and CDR2 sequences are MDHEN and SYDVKM. This CDR3 region has 16 residues. V was pared by 5 bases and J by 6 bases, with 20 bases between. CDR3 sequence (DNA): TGTGCCAGCAGTCCACCTCGAATGGGGACTTTTCAGCCCCAGCATTTT. It translates to CASSPPRMGTFQPQHF.

The V call is TRBV7-3, the J call TRBJ2-3, with no clear D. This CDR3 contains 13 residues. Between the trimmed V and J ends, which lost 5 bases and 8 bases, there was a span of 14 bases. Germline CDR1 is SGHTA and CDR2 is FQGTGA. The CDR3 DNA reads TGTGCCAGCAGCAATTCCCTTAGAACTACGCAGTATTTT. Amino acid sequence: CASSNSLRTTQYF.

In DNA, the CDR3 is TGCGCCAGCAGCCACCAGGGACTAGCGGGAGGCACAGATACGCAGTATTTT. This translates into CASSHQGLAGGTDTQYF. This chain uses TRBV5-1 with TRBJ2-3, with 14 bases aligning to TRBD2. Germline V gene sequence: CDR1 SGHRS, CDR2 YFSETQ. The CDR3 loop spans 17 amino acids. Trimming at V came to 4 bases and at J to 1 base, leaving 5 bases not matched to a gene.

The chain employs TRBV5-5 and TRBJ1-3, with D tentatively TRBD1 (6 bases). The CDR3 extends over 14 amino acids. The germline V gene has CDR1 SGHKS and CDR2 YYEKEE (reference sequence). Trimming cost V 4 bases and J 6 bases, with 14 bases left between them. The CDR3: CASSLQGSVNTIYF. CDR3 DNA sequence: TGTGCCAGCAGCCTACAGGGAAGCGTAAACACCATATATTTT.

This clone was found once. The chain employs TRBV21-1 and TRBJ2-1; the table calls TRBD2, which could not be checked here. TRBV21-1 has pseudogene status. This CDR3 comprises 15 residues. CDR3 sequence (DNA): TGTGCCAGCAGCAAAGAGGTAGGGGGGGACAATGAGCAGTTCTTC. Amino acid sequence: CASSKEVGGDNEQFF.

The rearrangement uses TRBV7-2 and TRBJ1-5; D not resolved. The germline CDR1 and CDR2 sequences are SGHTA and FQGNSA. The CDR3 runs 15 residues. V lost 1 base, J lost 4 bases, and 11 bases lay in between. CDR3 region: CASSLGLVTNQPQHF. CDR3 nucleotides: TGTGCCAGCAGCTTAGGCCTAGTAACTAATCAGCCCCAGCATTTT.

V and J are TRBV4-3 and TRBJ2-3; 12 nucleotides match TRBD2. The junction had 6 bases not matched to a gene; V was cut back by 4 bases and J by 4 bases. The CDR3 runs to 16 residues. Germline values: CDR1 LGHNA, CDR2 YSLEER. This chain's CDR3 is CASSRLAGGPADTQYF. The CDR3 DNA reads TGCGCCAGCAGCCGCCTAGCGGGGGGGCCGGCAGATACGCAGTATTTT.

The V and J genes are TRBV18 and TRBJ2-5; 7 bases fit TRBD1. V lost 0 bases to trimming and J lost 5 bases; unmatched junction nucleotides: 6. The germline gives CDR1 KGHSH, CDR2 LQKENI. The CDR3 contains 15 residues. This chain's CDR3 is CASSPPSLQGETQYF. The CDR3 coding sequence is TGTGCCAGCTCACCACCGAGTCTACAGGGGGAGACCCAGTACTTC.

This clone was observed a handful of times. The rearrangement links TRBV3-1 (or the pseudogene TRBV3-2) to TRBJ2-1; a weak D match, TRBD1 (6 bases). V lost 4 bases to trimming and J lost 8 bases, with 12 bases between them. This CDR3 spans 13 amino acids. Germline assignment: CDR1 LGHDT and CDR2 YNNKEL (reference sequence). The CDR3 is CASSLQGRDEQFF. CDR3 in DNA: TGTGCCAGCAGCCTACAGGGTCGGGATGAGCAGTTCTTC.

The chain is built from TRBV7-9 and TRBJ1-3; D ambiguous. V was trimmed by 3 bases and J by 8 bases, leaving 8 bases between them. CDR1 SEHNR and CDR2 FQNEAQ come from the germline V gene (reference sequence). The CDR3 consists of 12 residues. CDR3 sequence: CASSFIRDTIYF. The CDR3 DNA is TGTGCCAGCAGCTTTATCCGGGACACCATATATTTT.

The table lists this clone with a few counts. The J gene is TRBJ1-5, the V gene TRBV6-2 or TRBV6-3; no clear D gene. The CDR3 extends over 13 amino acids. Trimming cost V 2 bases and J 2 bases, with 4 bases left between them. Germline loops: CDR1 MNHEY, CDR2 SVGEGT. The CDR3 protein is CASSYEGNQPQHF. Here the CDR3 DNA reads TGTGCCAGCAGTTACGAGGGCAATCAGCCCCAGCATTTT.

This rearrangement joins TRBV7-2 to TRBJ2-2; D perhaps matches TRBD2 (5 bases). The CDR3 is 16 amino acids. Germline V gene data show CDR1 as SGHTA and CDR2 as FQGNSA. V dropped 1 base and J dropped 4 bases, with 13 bases sitting between them. The DNA for the CDR3 is TGTGCCAGCAGCTTAGTGGGCGGGTTGGGCACCGGGGAGCTGTTTTTT. Amino acids: CASSLVGGLGTGELFF.

This chain links TRBV7-9 with TRBJ1-4; weak D call: TRBD1 (5 bases). The CDR3 is 16 amino acids. Germline CDR1 and CDR2: SEHNR and FQNEAQ (reference sequence). Trimming took off 10 bases at V and 7 bases at J, with 25 bases between the two ends. The CDR3 sequence is CATNHRGSSNGEKLFF. CDR3 bases: TGTGCCACCAACCACCGGGGGTCGAGCAATGGTGAAAAACTGTTTTTT. Supplemented by reference TRBV7-9 and TRBJ1-4, the full variable domain reads DTGVSQNPRHKITKRGQNVTFRCDPISEHNRLYWYRQTLGQGPEFLTYFQNEAQLEKSRLLSDRFSAERPKGSFSTLEIQRTEQGDSAMYLCATNHRGSSNGEKLFFGSGTQLSVL.

The V call is TRBV10-3, the J call TRBJ2-7; 7 nucleotides line up with TRBD1. This CDR3 has 13 amino acids. The trim removed 10 bases at V and 6 bases at J, leaving 12 bases unmatched. Germline-derived CDR1 and CDR2 are ENHRY and SYGVKD. DNA of the CDR3: TGTGCCACCTCCGGGACAGAGTTCGGCGAGCAGTACTTC. Protein: CATSGTEFGEQYF.

This clone was recorded once. The chain combines TRBV28 with TRBJ2-1; 12 nucleotides align to TRBD2. The germline gives CDR1 MDHEN, CDR2 SYDVKM. Trimming cost V 7 bases and J 7 bases; bases outside gene matches: 5. The CDR3 consists of 14 residues. DNA of the CDR3: TGTGCCAGCAACCTAGCGGGAGGGAGAAATGAGCAGTTCTTC. This gives the protein CASNLAGGRNEQFF. Using reference TRBV28 and TRBJ2-1 for the parts outside the CDR3, the full variable domain is DVKVTQSSRYLVKRTGEKVFLECVQDMDHENMFWYRQDPGLGLRLIYFSYDVKMKEKGDIPEGYSVSREKKERFSLILESASTNQTSMYLCASNLAGGRNEQFFGPGTRLTVL.

The J gene is TRBJ2-3, the V gene TRBV4-3, with 10 nucleotides matching TRBD2. Germline lookup yields CDR1 LGHNA and CDR2 YSLEER. J was trimmed by 5 bases and V by 0 bases; bases with no gene match: 11. The CDR3 length is 18 residues. The CDR3 is CASSQDGIAGGRVDTQYF. The CDR3 region has the DNA TGCGCCAGCAGCCAAGATGGGATAGCGGGGGGCCGAGTAGATACGCAGTATTTT.

CDR3 nucleotide sequence: TGTGCCAGCAGCCCCAGGGGGCGCGGCGATGAGCAGTTCTTC. It codes for CASSPRGRGDEQFF. The chain couples TRBV5-8 to TRBJ2-1; 8 positions agree with TRBD1. The CDR3 runs 14 residues. Germline CDR1 reads SGHTS; CDR2 reads YDEGEE. J was trimmed by 8 bases and V by 4 bases; bases with no gene match: 8.

V and J are TRBV7-9 and TRBJ2-7; 8 nucleotides match TRBD1. Germline V lookup: CDR1 SEHNR, CDR2 FQNEAQ (reference sequence). The V and J ends lost 3 bases and 5 bases, in that order; junction bases with no gene match: 3. This CDR3 has 13 residues. The CDR3 region is CASSFGQGDEQYF. For the CDR3, the DNA is TGTGCCAGCAGCTTCGGACAGGGTGACGAGCAGTACTTC.

The chain links TRBV30 to TRBJ2-3; no clear D gene. Germline lookup yields CDR1 GTSNPN and CDR2 SVGIG (reference sequence). V dropped 1 base and J dropped 2 bases, with 13 bases sitting between them. This CDR3 contains 15 residues. Here the CDR3 DNA reads TGTGCCTGGAGTGGGTTCAGGATTACCACAGATACGCAGTATTTT. Its protein is CAWSGFRITTDTQYF.